This T cell receptor beta chain was recovered during a study of cytomegalovirus exposure and HLA in healthy donors. Study details: Findings of an earlier analysis included more than 90 million unique TCR beta sequences from around 180 million T cells.

The V and J ends lost 0 bases and 7 bases, in that order; junction bases with no gene match: 8. This CDR3 is 16 amino acids long. CDR1 and CDR2 (germline): SGHRS, YFSETQ. Use of 60 Vbeta and 13 Jbeta primers characterized the PCR. Sequenced by immunoSEQ multiplex PCR; TCRdb stores in-frame clones only, minus some. The repertoire consists of fewer than 80,000 clones, with 65% to 75% occurring once and the leading ten covering roughly 23%. The source material was PBMCs. The sequence derives from a man in his fifties or sixties in good health and CMV-seropositive. V is TRBV5-1 and J is TRBJ2-2; 8 nucleotides align to TRBD2. Here the CDR3 DNA reads TGCGCCAGCAGCTTGGTTGCGGGGGGTCCCCACGGGGAGCTGTTTTTT. Encoded protein: CASSLVAGGPHGELFF.